The entry that follows covers one TCR beta chain sequence. The clone's antigen remains unknown. Base qualities were left out, and no much larger clone turns up one base away. Including cysteine and phenylalanine, the CDR3 has 15 amino acids. Solely the CDR3 DNA is kept, with 45 bases framed from the first base. Sequences SNHLY (CDR1) and FYNNEI (CDR2) are obtained from the germline V gene. Ends trimmed: V by 10 bases, J by 0 bases; bases unmatched to a gene: 5. The data stem from a study of blood T cells in healthy people across ages (dated by TCRdb to the mid-2010s). For context, the study as a whole: In model experiments, template switching captured roughly one uniquely barcoded TCR beta cDNA molecule for every two T cells. To track age-related changes in TCR beta repertoire diversity, the study relied on deep sequencing normalized with unique cDNA molecular identifiers. Donors were grouped into four age groups: young (average roughly 17 years), middle-aged (around 39), aged (approximately 67) and long-lived (about 90). For two donors (one aged 18 to 29 and one aged 80 or older), the study analyzed two additional independent replicas of 1 million unique cDNA reads from the same blood draw. To avoid experimental bias, donors of different ages were spread randomly across the sequencing lanes. The full study reports these points: Estimates of total diversity from one million sequenced T cells were regarded as lower bounds and underestimates. Bulk unsorted PBMC profiling prevented conclusive comparison of naive and antigen-experienced compartments. Donor CMV infection status was unknown, potentially confounding age-related changes in expanded clonotypes. There was a strong correlation between observed TCR beta diversity and the percentage of naive T cells measured by flow cytometry. As age increased, observed TCR beta diversity per million T cells dropped in a roughly linear way, and a significant reduction was already evident by age around 41. The long-lived group showed more naive CD4+ T cells, fewer expanded clones and increased TCR diversity than the aged group, suggesting age selection.

The donors were some 39 Caucasian individuals from Russia, aged roughly 6 to 90 years, who were systemically healthy. Ten milliliters of peripheral blood were drawn from each donor into EDTA-treated Vacutainer tubes. Ficoll-Paque density-gradient centrifugation was used to isolate PBMCs, with at least 6.5 million per sample. Trizol reagent was used to extract total RNA from PBMCs, with at least 5.5 micrograms per sample. For every donor, an aliquot of PBMCs went through flow cytometry to measure the percentages of naive CD45RAhigh/CD27high T cells. Library creation used 5' RACE. The run used an Illumina HiSeq 2500. The second PCR ran for about 6 to 11 cycles and used a J-beta primer mix along with a sample-barcoded 5' primer. A template-switch 5' adaptor carrying 12 random nucleotides introduced a unique molecular identifier onto each TCR beta cDNA molecule. Each sample yielded at least 3 million CDR3-containing paired-end reads. All of the RNA was converted into first-strand cDNA using the Mint cDNA synthesis kit, with a TRBC-specific oligonucleotide serving as the primer. Following uracil-DNA glycosylase treatment, a first 18-cycle PCR with universal primers M1SS and BC2_uni_R was performed on all cDNA. On the authors' methods: For normalization, 1 million high-quality reads were randomly selected from each sample, with every read carrying a distinct molecular identifier. Reads sharing molecular identifiers were discarded rather than binned into consensus sequences. MiTCR, set to a Q25 quality threshold and the strictest error-elimination algorithm, was used for CDR3 identification, clonotype clustering and error correction. Lower-bound total TCR beta diversity was estimated with a nonparametric unseen species model using Euler transformation. Using fastp at Q25 and MiXCR, TCRdb reprocessed the public reads and kept productive beta chains. Rows with a matching CDR3 protein are joined into one entry that keeps the most common DNA and genes. These V and J calls originate from TCRdb's pipeline instead of the authors' own analysis. The sample table records fewer than 1.5 million distinct CDR3 sequences; approximately 40% of these occur just once. Under 8% of the sample is held by the ten biggest clonotypes.

This sequence uses TRBV2 and TRBJ1-4; 10 central nucleotides agree with TRBD1. The clonotype comes from a woman aged 18-35 years in good health. Sequenced: blood. The nucleotide sequence is given as TGTGCCACGGGACAGGGGACTGCAACTAATGAAAAACTGTTTTTT. Its protein reads: CATGQGTATNEKLFF.